A selection of T cell receptor beta chains follows, all from one sample in a study of post-analysis software for immune sequencing data. In TCRdb, the PCR reads were re-called with MiXCR into one record per CDR3 protein. Of hundreds of thousands of distinct CDR3 sequences listed, 40% to 50% are singletons. The sample taken for sequencing was blood. The receptors originated from a girl between 10 and 17 years old with multiple sclerosis. Both conserved end residues are part of each CDR3. D genes are given only for firm matches. The listing skips clone size in some rows; elsewhere it reads once, few, many or a size class.

clone_size d_call j_call v_call cdr3_aa cdr3_nt
NA NA TRBJ2-7 TRBV20-1 CSARLSARSYEQYF TGCAGTGCTAGATTAAGCGCTCGCTCCTACGAGCAGTACTTC
NA TRBD1 TRBJ2-2 TRBV12-3/TRBV12-4 CASSLDRVWGRGELFF TGTGCCAGCAGCCTAGACAGGGTTTGGGGACGGGGGGAGCTGTTTTTT
many NA TRBJ2-1 TRBV20-1 CSARVPQPRGNEQFF TGCAGTGCTAGAGTCCCCCAGCCCAGGGGAAATGAGCAGTTCTTC
NA TRBD2 TRBJ2-2 TRBV12-3/TRBV12-4 CASIDLSGRWSGELFF TGTGCCAGCATCGACCTTAGCGGGAGGTGGTCCGGGGAGCTGTTTTTT
few TRBD2 TRBJ2-1 TRBV13 CASSTRTSGPSSYNEQFF TGTGCCAGCAGCACAAGGACTAGCGGGCCGAGCTCCTACAATGAGCAGTTCTTC
NA TRBD2 TRBJ2-1 TRBV12-3/TRBV12-4 CASSLETSGPSSYNEQFF TGTGCCAGCAGTTTGGAGACTAGCGGGCCGAGCTCCTACAATGAGCAGTTCTTC
NA TRBD1 TRBJ2-1 TRBV4-1 CASSQPGTGGLFTYNEQFF TGCGCCAGCAGCCAACCCGGGACAGGGGGCCTTTTTACCTACAATGAGCAGTTCTTC
NA NA TRBJ2-7 TRBV7-7 CASSLAAGSSYNEQYF TGTGCTAGCAGCTTAGCCGCGGGATCCTCCTACAATGAGCAGTACTTC
NA TRBD2 TRBJ2-3 TRBV5-1 CASSFGTSGTDTQYF TGCGCCAGCAGCTTCGGGACTAGCGGCACAGATACGCAGTATTTT
once NA TRBJ2-1 TRBV6-6 CASRPGIYNEQFF TGTGCCAGCAGACCCGGGATTTACAATGAGCAGTTCTTC
few NA TRBJ1-5 TRBV12-3/TRBV12-4 CASSFGQINQPQHF TGTGCCAGCAGTTTCGGACAGATTAATCAGCCCCAGCATTTT
few NA TRBJ2-7 TRBV5-1 CASSFGAESYEQYF TGCGCCAGCAGCTTTGGGGCCGAATCCTACGAGCAGTACTTC
NA NA TRBJ2-5 TRBV5-1 CASSGEKRYSQETQYF TGCGCCAGCAGTGGGGAAAAGCGCTACTCTCAAGAGACCCAGTACTTC
NA NA TRBJ2-7 TRBV27 CVSSFSRRSSYEQYF TGTGTCAGCAGTTTTTCGCGCAGGAGCTCCTACGAGCAGTACTTC
NA NA TRBJ1-1 TRBV6-2/TRBV6-3 CASSYEGWGNTEAFF TGTGCCAGCAGTTACGAGGGGTGGGGTAACACTGAAGCTTTCTTT
few NA TRBJ2-7 TRBV4-1 CASSQEVRQANEQYF TGCGCCAGCAGCCAAGAGGTCCGCCAGGCTAACGAGCAGTACTTC
NA TRBD1 TRBJ2-6 TRBV7-9 CASSLLGTDVSGANVLTF TGTGCCAGCAGCCTACTTGGGACAGATGTCTCTGGGGCCAACGTCCTGACTTTC
NA NA TRBJ2-5 TRBV7-9 CASSEPRWGRPSDGQYF TGTGCCAGCAGCGAACCAAGATGGGGGAGGCCCTCGGACGGGCAGTACTTC
few NA TRBJ2-3 TRBV10-3 CAISGIAAATDTQYF TGTGCCATCAGTGGGATAGCGGCGGCGACAGATACGCAGTATTTT
NA NA TRBJ1-1 TRBV29-1 CSVSEPRVSDTEAFF TGCAGCGTGTCCGAACCCAGGGTAAGCGACACTGAAGCTTTCTTT
NA NA TRBJ1-2 TRBV27 CASRPQGSWQGGYTF TGTGCCAGCCGTCCCCAGGGTTCCTGGCAGGGTGGCTACACCTTC
NA NA TRBJ1-5 TRBV12-3/TRBV12-4 CASSALGGGQPQHF TGTGCCAGCAGTGCCCTCGGGGGGGGTCAGCCCCAGCATTTT
NA TRBD1 TRBJ1-2 TRBV19 CASSIGGQGRGYTF TGTGCCAGTAGTATAGGGGGACAGGGTAGGGGCTACACCTTC
NA NA TRBJ2-1 TRBV12-3/TRBV12-4 CASSLGITNEQFF TGTGCCAGCAGCCTTGGGATTACTAATGAGCAGTTCTTC
once NA TRBJ2-3 TRBV9 CASSSLDGKSTDTQYF TGTGCCAGCAGCTCCCTAGACGGCAAAAGCACAGATACGCAGTATTTT
NA NA TRBJ2-3 TRBV7-8 CASSLAGPKEDTQYF TGTGCCAGCAGCCTGGCCGGGCCTAAGGAAGATACGCAGTATTTT
few NA TRBJ2-1 TRBV12-3/TRBV12-4 CAIKARYNEQFF TGTGCCATCAAGGCGCGCTACAATGAGCAGTTCTTC
NA TRBD2 TRBJ2-3 TRBV20-1 CSADPFERDTDTQYF TGCAGTGCTGATCCCTTCGAGCGGGACACAGATACGCAGTATTTT
NA NA TRBJ1-2 TRBV5-1 CASSPRGGTGYGYTF TGCGCCAGCAGCCCCCGGGGGGGGACGGGCTATGGCTACACCTTC
few NA TRBJ2-1 TRBV4-1 CASSQRGQNEQFF TGCGCCAGCAGCCAGAGGGGCCAGAATGAGCAGTTCTTC
NA NA TRBJ1-1 TRBV28 CASNRQMMNTEAFF TGTGCCAGCAACAGGCAGATGATGAACACTGAAGCTTTCTTT
few TRBD1 TRBJ1-5 TRBV5-1 CASSWGDSGNQPQHF TGCGCCAGCAGCTGGGGGGACAGTGGAAATCAGCCCCAGCATTTT
NA NA TRBJ2-1 TRBV7-8 CASSLVHGAYEQFF TGTGCCAGCAGCTTAGTCCACGGGGCTTATGAGCAGTTCTTC
few NA TRBJ2-7 TRBV10-3 CAISPGRSSYEQYF TGTGCCATCAGCCCAGGACGGAGCTCCTACGAGCAGTACTTC
NA TRBD2 TRBJ2-1 TRBV12-3/TRBV12-4 CASRGAGTSRYNEQFF TGTGCCAGCAGAGGGGCCGGGACTAGCAGATACAATGAGCAGTTCTTC
NA TRBD2 TRBJ2-5 TRBV7-2 CASSFLAGTETQYF TGTGCCAGCAGCTTTCTAGCGGGGACGGAGACCCAGTACTTC
once NA TRBJ2-1 TRBV12-3/TRBV12-4 CASSFGRTRGHEQFF TGTGCCAGCAGTTTTGGGCGGACACGGGGGCATGAGCAGTTCTTC
few NA TRBJ2-6 TRBV11-2 CASSPPRTSGANVLTF TGTGCCAGCAGCCCGCCCCGTACCTCTGGGGCCAACGTCCTGACTTTC
NA TRBD2 TRBJ2-7 TRBV7-2 CASSLVLAGGPRYEQYF TGTGCCAGCAGCTTAGTGCTAGCGGGAGGGCCAAGGTACGAGCAGTACTTC
NA NA TRBJ2-1 TRBV7-2 CASSSQAYYNEQFF TGTGCCAGCAGCTCCCAAGCCTATTACAATGAGCAGTTCTTC
few NA TRBJ2-3 TRBV27 CASSLWAYDTQYF TGTGCCAGCAGTTTATGGGCGTACGATACGCAGTATTTT
NA NA TRBJ1-1 TRBV6-1 CASSEWGDTEAFF TGTGCCAGCAGTGAATGGGGGGATACTGAAGCTTTCTTT
NA TRBD2 TRBJ2-7 TRBV7-2 CASRPPGLAVSEQYF TGTGCCAGCAGGCCTCCGGGACTAGCGGTTTCCGAGCAGTACTTC
NA TRBD1 TRBJ1-5 TRBV20-1 CSAEDRNQPQHF TGCAGTGCTGAGGACAGGAATCAGCCCCAGCATTTT
NA NA TRBJ1-6 TRBV20-1 CSARSGSSYNSPPHF TGCAGTGCTAGATCCGGAAGCTCCTATAATTCACCCCCCCACTTT
NA NA TRBJ1-2 TRBV20-1 CSARVSSLYGYTF TGCAGTGCTAGGGTGTCCAGTCTCTATGGCTACACCTTC
NA TRBD2 TRBJ2-1 TRBV6-4 CASSRLAGTNEQFF TGTGCCAGCAGCCGACTAGCGGGAACTAATGAGCAGTTCTTC
NA TRBD1 TRBJ2-1 TRBV28 CASSLGDRGQVEQFF TGTGCCAGCAGTTTAGGGGACAGGGGGCAGGTTGAGCAGTTCTTC
NA NA TRBJ2-7 TRBV5-1 CASSLAGTGTYEQYF TGCGCCAGCAGCCTAGCCGGGACGGGAACCTACGAGCAGTACTTC
NA NA TRBJ1-2 TRBV10-3 CAISKREGTNYGYTF TGTGCCATCAGCAAAAGGGAGGGGACTAACTATGGCTACACCTTC
NA NA TRBJ2-3 TRBV5-5 CASNLSFTDTQYF TGTGCCAGCAACTTGAGTTTCACAGATACGCAGTATTTT
NA NA TRBJ2-7 TRBV12-3/TRBV12-4 CASSRGVHEQYF TGTGCCAGCAGTCGAGGGGTCCACGAGCAGTACTTC
NA TRBD2 TRBJ2-1 TRBV12-3/TRBV12-4 CASSFRGLAGGNVNKQFF TGTGCCAGCAGTTTCCGGGGACTAGCGGGGGGGAATGTCAATAAGCAGTTCTTC
NA NA TRBJ1-2 TRBV30 CAWSPQAVPWDTF TGTGCCTGGAGCCCCCAAGCAGTGCCCTGGGACACCTTC
few NA TRBJ1-2 TRBV6-5 CASSYSRLSEVSGYTF TGTGCCAGCAGTTACTCGCGTCTCTCGGAAGTTAGTGGCTACACCTTC
NA NA TRBJ1-2 TRBV24-1 CATSDDGTANYGYTF TGTGCCACCAGTGATGACGGGACGGCTAACTATGGCTACACCTTC
NA TRBD2 TRBJ2-7 TRBV5-1 CASSLLSGGYEQYF TGCGCCAGCAGCTTGTTATCGGGAGGGTACGAGCAGTACTTC
NA TRBD2 TRBJ2-3 TRBV30 CAWSHPRLAEGTADTQYF TGTGCCTGGAGCCATCCACGGCTAGCGGAGGGGACCGCAGATACGCAGTATTTT
few NA TRBJ1-2 TRBV7-9 CASSLPVGQGYYGYTF TGTGCCAGCAGCCTCCCTGTCGGCCAGGGATACTATGGCTACACCTTC
once TRBD1 TRBJ2-7 TRBV15 CATSRGTGSYEQYF TGTGCCACCAGCAGAGGGACAGGCTCCTACGAGCAGTACTTC